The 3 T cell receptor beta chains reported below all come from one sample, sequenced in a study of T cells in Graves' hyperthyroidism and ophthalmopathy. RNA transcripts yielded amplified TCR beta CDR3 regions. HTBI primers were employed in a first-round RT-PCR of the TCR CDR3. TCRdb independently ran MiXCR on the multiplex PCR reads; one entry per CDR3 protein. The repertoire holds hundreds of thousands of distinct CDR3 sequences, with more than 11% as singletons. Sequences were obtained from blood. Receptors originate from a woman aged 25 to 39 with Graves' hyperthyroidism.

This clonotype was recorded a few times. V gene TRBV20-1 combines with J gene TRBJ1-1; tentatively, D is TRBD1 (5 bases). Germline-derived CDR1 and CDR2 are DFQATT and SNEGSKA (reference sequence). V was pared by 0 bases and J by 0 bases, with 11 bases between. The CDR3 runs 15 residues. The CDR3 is CSAREERGLNTEAFF. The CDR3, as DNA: TGCAGTGCTAGAGAGGAGAGGGGACTGAACACTGAAGCTTTCTTT.

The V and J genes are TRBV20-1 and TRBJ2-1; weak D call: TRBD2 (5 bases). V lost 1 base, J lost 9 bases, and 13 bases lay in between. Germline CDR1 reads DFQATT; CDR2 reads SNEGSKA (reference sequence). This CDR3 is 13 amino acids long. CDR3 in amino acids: CSARVEGTPEQFF. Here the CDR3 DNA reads TGCAGTGCTAGAGTTGAGGGCACCCCTGAGCAGTTCTTC.

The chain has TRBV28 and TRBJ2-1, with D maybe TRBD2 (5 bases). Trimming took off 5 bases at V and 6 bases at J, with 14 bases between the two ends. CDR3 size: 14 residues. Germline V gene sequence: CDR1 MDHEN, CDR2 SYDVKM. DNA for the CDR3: TGTGCCAGCAGTGGACCTAGCAGGTCCAATGAGCAGTTCTTC. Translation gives CASSGPSRSNEQFF.